This entry features one T cell receptor (beta chain) sequence. Time point reported: pre-sensitization, week 0. As for treatment: therapeutic diphenylcyclopropenone sensitization with weekly scalp DPC. This CDR3 region has 17 residues. Germline values: CDR1 MNHEY, CDR2 SMNVEV (reference sequence). Trimming shortened V by 0 bases and J by 8 bases, and 22 bases separated the two germline ends. The sample belongs to a study of human T cells and chemical hapten exposure. TCRdb ran MiXCR on the RACE reads and lists one entry per CDR3 protein. The sample has around 62,000 distinct CDR3 sequences; about 7% are singletons.

The source was whole blood, collected in connection with sensitization to the hapten diphenylcyclopropenone (DPC). V and J are TRBV27 and TRBJ1-2, with unresolved D. The clonotype was recovered from a woman in her 30s with alopecia areata. Some clones in this sample may be carry-over from other donors' samples. CDR3 bases: TGTGCCAGCAGTTTATCGTGGGATGGGGTGGCTGGTCGAGGCTACACCTTC. Translated: CASSLSWDGVAGRGYTF.